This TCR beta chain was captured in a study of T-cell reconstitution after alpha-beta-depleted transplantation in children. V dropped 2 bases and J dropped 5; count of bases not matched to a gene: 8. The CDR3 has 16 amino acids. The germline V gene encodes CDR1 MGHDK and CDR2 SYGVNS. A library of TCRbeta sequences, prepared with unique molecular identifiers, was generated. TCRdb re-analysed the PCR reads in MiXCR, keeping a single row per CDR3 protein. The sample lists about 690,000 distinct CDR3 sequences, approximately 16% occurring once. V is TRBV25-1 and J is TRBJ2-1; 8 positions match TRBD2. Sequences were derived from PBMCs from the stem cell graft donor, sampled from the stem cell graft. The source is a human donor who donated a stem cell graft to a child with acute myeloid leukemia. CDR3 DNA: TGTGCCAGCAGTGAACCCCATCGGGAGGGGGACAATGAGCAGTTCTTC. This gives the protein CASSEPHREGDNEQFF. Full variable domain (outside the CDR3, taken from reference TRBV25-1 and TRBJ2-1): EADIYQTPRYLVIGTGKKITLECSQTMGHDKMYWYQQDPGMELHLIHYSYGVNSTEKGDLSSESTVSRIRTEHFPLTLESARPSHTSQYLCASSEPHREGDNEQFFGPGTRLTVL.